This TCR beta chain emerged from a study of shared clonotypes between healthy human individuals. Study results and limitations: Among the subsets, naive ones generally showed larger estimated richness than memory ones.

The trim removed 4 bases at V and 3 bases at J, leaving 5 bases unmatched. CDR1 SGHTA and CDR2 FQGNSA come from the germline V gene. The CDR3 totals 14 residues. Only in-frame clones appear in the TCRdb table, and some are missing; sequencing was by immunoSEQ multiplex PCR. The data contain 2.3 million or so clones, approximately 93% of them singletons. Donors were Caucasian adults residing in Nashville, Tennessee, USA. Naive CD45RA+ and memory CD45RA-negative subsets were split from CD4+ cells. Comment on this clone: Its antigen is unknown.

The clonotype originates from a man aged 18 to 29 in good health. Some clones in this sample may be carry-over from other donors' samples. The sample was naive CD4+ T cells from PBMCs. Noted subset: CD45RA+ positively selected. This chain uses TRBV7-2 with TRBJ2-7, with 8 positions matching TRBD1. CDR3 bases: TGTGCCAGCAGCTCTGGACAGGGCTACTACGAGCAGTACTTC. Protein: CASSSGQGYYEQYF.